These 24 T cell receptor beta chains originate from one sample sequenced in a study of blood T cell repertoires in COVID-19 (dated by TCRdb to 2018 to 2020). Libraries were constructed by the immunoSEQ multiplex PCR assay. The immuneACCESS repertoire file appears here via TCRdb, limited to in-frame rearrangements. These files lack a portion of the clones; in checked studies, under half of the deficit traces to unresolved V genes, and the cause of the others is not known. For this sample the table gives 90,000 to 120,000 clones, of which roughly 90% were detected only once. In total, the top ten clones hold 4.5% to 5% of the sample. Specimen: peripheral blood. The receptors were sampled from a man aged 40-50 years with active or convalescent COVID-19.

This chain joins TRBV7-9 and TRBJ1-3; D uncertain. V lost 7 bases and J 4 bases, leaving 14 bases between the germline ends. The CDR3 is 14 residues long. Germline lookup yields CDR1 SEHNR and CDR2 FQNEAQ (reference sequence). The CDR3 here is CASNGVPPGNTIYF. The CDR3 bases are TGTGCCAGCAACGGGGTGCCGCCGGGAAACACCATATATTTT.

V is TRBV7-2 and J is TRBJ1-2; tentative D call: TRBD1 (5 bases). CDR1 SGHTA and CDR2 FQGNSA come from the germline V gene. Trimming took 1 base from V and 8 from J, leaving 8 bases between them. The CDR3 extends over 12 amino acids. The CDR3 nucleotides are TGTGCCAGCAGCTTAGGTTCAGGGGGCTACACCTTC. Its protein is CASSLGSGGYTF.

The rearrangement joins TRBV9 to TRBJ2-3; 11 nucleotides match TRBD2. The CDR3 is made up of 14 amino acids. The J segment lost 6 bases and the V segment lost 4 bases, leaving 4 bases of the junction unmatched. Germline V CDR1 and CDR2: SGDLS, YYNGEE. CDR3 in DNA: TGTGCCAGCAGCTTGGGACTAGCGGCCGATACGCAGTATTTT. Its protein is CASSLGLAADTQYF.

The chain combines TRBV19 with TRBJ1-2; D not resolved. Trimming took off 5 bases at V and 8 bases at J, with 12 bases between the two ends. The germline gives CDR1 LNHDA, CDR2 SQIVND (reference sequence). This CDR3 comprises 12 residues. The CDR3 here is CASSWPDRGYTF. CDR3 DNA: TGTGCCAGTAGTTGGCCAGATCGCGGCTACACCTTC.

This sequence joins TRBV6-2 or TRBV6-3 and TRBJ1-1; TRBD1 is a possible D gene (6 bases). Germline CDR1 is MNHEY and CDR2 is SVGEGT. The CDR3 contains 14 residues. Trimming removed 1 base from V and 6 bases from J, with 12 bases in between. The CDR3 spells CASSYLAGDSEAFF. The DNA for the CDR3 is TGTGCCAGCAGTTACTTAGCAGGGGATTCTGAAGCTTTCTTT.

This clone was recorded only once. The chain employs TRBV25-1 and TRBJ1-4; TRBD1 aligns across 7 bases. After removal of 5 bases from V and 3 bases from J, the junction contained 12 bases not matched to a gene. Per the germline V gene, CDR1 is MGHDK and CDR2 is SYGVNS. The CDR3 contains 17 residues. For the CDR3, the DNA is TGTGCCAGCAGTCAGACATTACAGGGGAAGGCTAATGAAAAACTGTTTTTT. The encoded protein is CASSQTLQGKANEKLFF.

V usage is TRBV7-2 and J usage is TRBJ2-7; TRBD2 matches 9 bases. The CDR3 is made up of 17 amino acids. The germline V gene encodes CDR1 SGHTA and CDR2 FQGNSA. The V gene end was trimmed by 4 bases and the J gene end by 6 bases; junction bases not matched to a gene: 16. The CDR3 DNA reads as TGTGCCAGCAGCTCGTCCGGGACTAGCAATCCACAGGGCGAGCAGTACTTC. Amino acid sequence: CASSSSGTSNPQGEQYF.

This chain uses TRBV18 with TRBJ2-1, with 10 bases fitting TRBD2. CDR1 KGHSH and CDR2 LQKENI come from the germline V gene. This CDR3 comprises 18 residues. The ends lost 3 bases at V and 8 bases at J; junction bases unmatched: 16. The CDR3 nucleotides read TGTGCCAGCTCACCCCCCACTTCCGCTAGCGGGAGCTTTCATGAGCAGTTCTTC. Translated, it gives CASSPPTSASGSFHEQFF.

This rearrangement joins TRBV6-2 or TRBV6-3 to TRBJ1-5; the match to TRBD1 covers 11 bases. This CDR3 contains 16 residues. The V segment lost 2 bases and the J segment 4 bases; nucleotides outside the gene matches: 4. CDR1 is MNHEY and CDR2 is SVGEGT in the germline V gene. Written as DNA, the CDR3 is TGTGCCAGCAGTTACCTTGGACAGGGGGCAAATCAGCCCCAGCATTTT. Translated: CASSYLGQGANQPQHF.

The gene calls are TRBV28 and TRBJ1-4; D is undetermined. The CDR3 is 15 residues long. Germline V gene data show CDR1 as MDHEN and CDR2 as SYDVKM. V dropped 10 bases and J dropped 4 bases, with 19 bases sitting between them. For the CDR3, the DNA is TGTGCCACCGTCGCCCCGGTTAACGGTAATGAAAAACTGTTTTTT. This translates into CATVAPVNGNEKLFF.

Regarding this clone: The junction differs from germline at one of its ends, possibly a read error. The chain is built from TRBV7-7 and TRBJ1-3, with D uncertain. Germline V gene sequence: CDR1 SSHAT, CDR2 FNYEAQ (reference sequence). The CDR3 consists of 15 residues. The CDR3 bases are TGTGCTAGCAGCATTACTCCTGCTGCTGGAAACACCATATATTTT. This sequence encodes CASSITPAAGNTIYF.

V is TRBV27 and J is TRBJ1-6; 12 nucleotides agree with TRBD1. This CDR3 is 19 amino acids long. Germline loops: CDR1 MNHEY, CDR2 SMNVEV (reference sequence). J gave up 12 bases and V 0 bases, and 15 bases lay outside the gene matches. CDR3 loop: CASSLSGTGGSAFSLPLHF. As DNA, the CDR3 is TGTGCCAGCAGTTTATCAGGGACAGGGGGCTCAGCCTTCTCCCTACCCCTCCACTTT.

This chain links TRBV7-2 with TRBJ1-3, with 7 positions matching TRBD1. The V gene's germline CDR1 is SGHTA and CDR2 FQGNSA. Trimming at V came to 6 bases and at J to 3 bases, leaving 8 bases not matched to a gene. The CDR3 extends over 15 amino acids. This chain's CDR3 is CASSTRQGGGNTIYF. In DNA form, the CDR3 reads TGTGCCAGCAGTACCAGACAGGGTGGTGGAAACACCATATATTTT.

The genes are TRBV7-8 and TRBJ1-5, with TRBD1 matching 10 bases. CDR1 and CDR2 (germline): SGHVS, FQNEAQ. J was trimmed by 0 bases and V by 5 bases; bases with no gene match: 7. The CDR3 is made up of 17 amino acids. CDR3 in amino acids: CASSPRQGAVSNQPQHF. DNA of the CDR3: TGTGCCAGCAGCCCAAGACAGGGGGCGGTTAGCAATCAGCCCCAGCATTTT.

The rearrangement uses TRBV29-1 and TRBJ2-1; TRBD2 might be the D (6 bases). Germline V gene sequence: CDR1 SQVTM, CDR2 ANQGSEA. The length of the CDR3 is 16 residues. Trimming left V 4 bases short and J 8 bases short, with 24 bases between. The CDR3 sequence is CSVGGGLADLMDEQFF. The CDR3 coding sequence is TGCAGCGTTGGTGGGGGGTTAGCGGACCTTATGGATGAGCAGTTCTTC.

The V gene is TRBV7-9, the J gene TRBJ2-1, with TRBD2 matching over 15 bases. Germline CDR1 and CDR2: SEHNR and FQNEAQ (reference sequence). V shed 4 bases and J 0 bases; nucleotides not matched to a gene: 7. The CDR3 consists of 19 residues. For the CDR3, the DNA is TGTGCCAGCAGCTCCTCTGGGACTAGCGGGAGGAGCTCCTACAATGAGCAGTTCTTC. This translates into CASSSSGTSGRSSYNEQFF.

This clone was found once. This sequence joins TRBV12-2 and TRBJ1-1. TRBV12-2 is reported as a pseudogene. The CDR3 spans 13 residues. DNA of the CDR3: TGTGCAAGTCGCTCCCCCGGGGGGCCTGAAGCTTTCTTT. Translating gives CASRSPGGPEAFF.

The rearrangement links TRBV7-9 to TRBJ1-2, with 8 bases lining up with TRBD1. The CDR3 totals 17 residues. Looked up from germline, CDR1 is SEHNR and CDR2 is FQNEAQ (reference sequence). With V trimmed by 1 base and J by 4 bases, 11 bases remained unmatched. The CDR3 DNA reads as TGTGCCAGCAGCTTAGGTTCCAGGACAGGGAAAAGCTATGGCTACACCTTC. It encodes CASSLGSRTGKSYGYTF.

The CDR3: CASSSYSAGFAYGYTF. For the CDR3, the DNA is TGTGCCAGCAGTTCCTACAGTGCGGGGTTCGCCTATGGCTACACCTTC. The chain employs TRBV28 and TRBJ1-2; D is unclear. The ends were cut back, 4 bases at V and 4 bases at J, with 19 bases in the middle. The length of the CDR3 is 16 residues. Germline values: CDR1 MDHEN, CDR2 SYDVKM.

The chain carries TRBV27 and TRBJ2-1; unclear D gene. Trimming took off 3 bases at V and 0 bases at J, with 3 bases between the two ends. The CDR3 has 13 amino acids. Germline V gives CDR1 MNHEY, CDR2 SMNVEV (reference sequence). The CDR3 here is CASSFSSYNEQFF. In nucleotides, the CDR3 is TGTGCCAGCAGTTTTAGCTCCTACAATGAGCAGTTCTTC.

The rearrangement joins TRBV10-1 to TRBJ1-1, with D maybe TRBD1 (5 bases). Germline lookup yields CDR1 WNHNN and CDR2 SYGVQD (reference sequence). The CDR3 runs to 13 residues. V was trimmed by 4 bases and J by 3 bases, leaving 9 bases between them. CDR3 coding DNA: TGCGCCAGCAGTGTAGCGGGGGACACTGAAGCTTTCTTT. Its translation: CASSVAGDTEAFF.

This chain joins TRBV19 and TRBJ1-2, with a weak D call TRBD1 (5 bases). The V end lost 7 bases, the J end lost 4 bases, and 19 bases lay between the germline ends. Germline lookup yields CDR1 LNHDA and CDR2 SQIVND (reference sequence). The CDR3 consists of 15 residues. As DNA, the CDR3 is TGTGCCAGTAAAGCCCTCCATGAGCAGGGCTATGGCTACACCTTC. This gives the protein CASKALHEQGYGYTF.

Here the CDR3 DNA reads TGTGCCTGGAGTGGACAGGGCAATCAGCCCCAGCATTTT. It codes for CAWSGQGNQPQHF. The chain carries TRBV30 and TRBJ1-5; D may be TRBD1 (6 bases). Germline values: CDR1 GTSNPN, CDR2 SVGIG (reference sequence). CDR3 length equals 13 residues. Between the trimmed V and J ends, which lost 1 base and 2 bases, there was a span of 6 bases.

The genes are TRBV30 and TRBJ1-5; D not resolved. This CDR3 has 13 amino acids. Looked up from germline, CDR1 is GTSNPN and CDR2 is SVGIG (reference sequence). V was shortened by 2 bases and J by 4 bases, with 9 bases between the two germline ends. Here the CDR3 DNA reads TGTGCCTGGAGTCCCGCAGGTAATCAGCCCCAGCATTTT. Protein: CAWSPAGNQPQHF.